This TCR beta chain was identified during a study of cytomegalovirus exposure and HLA in healthy donors. As for the study in general: The roughly 130 validation repertoires used the same platform as the roughly 620 first-cohort repertoires, a later analysis reported.

Only in-frame clones appear in the TCRdb table, and some are missing; sequencing was by immunoSEQ multiplex PCR. The table shows about 150,000 clones, with about 94% occurring only once. With 3 bases removed from V and 0 bases from J, the gap between germline ends came to 6 bases. Germline V lookup: CDR1 LGHNA, CDR2 YNFKEQ. This CDR3 region has 14 residues. Study results and caveats: While the bulk of TCR sequences proved rare, some public TCRs turned up in many donors.

From the 120-subject validation cohort, which was separate from the approximately 670-subject first cohort, the donors were drawn. A word on this clone: Its cognate antigen is unknown.

V is TRBV4-2 and J is TRBJ2-1; TRBD1 might be the D (5 bases). This TCR came from a man aged 18 to 29 in good health and CMV-seropositive. The sequenced sample was PBMCs. This CDR3 is CASSQGHSYNEQFF. CDR3 nucleotide sequence: TGTGCCAGCAGCCAGGGGCACTCCTACAATGAGCAGTTCTTC.